The entry that follows covers one T cell receptor beta chain sequence. As yet, its antigen is unknown. Using its own MiXCR run on the reads, TCRdb lists one record per CDR3 protein. The sample yields 150,000 to 200,000 distinct CDR3 sequences, more than 9% seen once. The germline V gene has CDR1 MDHEN and CDR2 SYDVKM. V shed 9 bases and J shed 0 bases, with 14 bases lying between them. This CDR3 spans 14 amino acids. The entry originates in a study of T cell repertoires in cytomegalovirus infection. Study-wide context: The public TCR beta signatures pointed to both CMV infection and matching HLA type. General study results and limits: Identification of carriers of CMV plus the relevant HLA was achieved through cumulative public TCR beta family frequency. The ex vivo response was dominated by HLA-C-restricted CMV-specific TCR beta clonotypes.

The genes are TRBV28 and TRBJ1-1; D not certain. The receptor comes from a human donor in good health (CMV status not recorded). Some clones in this sample may be carry-over from other donors' samples. Sequenced input: PBMCs. The CDR3 spells CASAKTPMNTEAFF. CDR3 sequence (DNA): TGTGCCAGTGCCAAGACACCTATGAACACTGAAGCTTTCTTT. Full variable domain (outside the CDR3, taken from reference TRBV28 and TRBJ1-1): DVKVTQSSRYLVKRTGEKVFLECVQDMDHENMFWYRQDPGLGLRLIYFSYDVKMKEKGDIPEGYSVSREKKERFSLILESASTNQTSMYLCASAKTPMNTEAFFGQGTRLTVV.